This T cell receptor (beta chain) was profiled in a study of T cell repertoires in cytomegalovirus infection. On the study more broadly: Public TCR beta signatures marked donors with CMV infection and the matching HLA.

TCRdb called the reads again in MiXCR, with one record for every CDR3 protein. The sample consists of hundreds of thousands of distinct CDR3 sequences, under 25% of them appearing once. Study-wide findings and caveats: It was HLA-C-restricted CMV-specific TCR beta clonotypes that dominated the response ex vivo. Accumulated public TCR beta family frequency recognized individuals carrying CMV together with the relevant HLA.

The V end was cut by 7 bases, the J end by 3 bases, with 25 bases between. The germline CDR1 and CDR2 sequences are SGHVS and FQNEAQ. The CDR3 consists of 17 residues. This clonotype was found once. Its specificity is not known. A much larger clone lies a single base off, so this may be a read error. The genes are TRBV7-8 and TRBJ2-7, with D perhaps given as TRBD1 or TRBD2 (5 bases each). This receptor was identified in a human donor in good health (CMV status not recorded). Some clones in this sample may be carry-over from other donors' samples. Material for sequencing was CD8+ T cells from PBMCs. The CDR3 DNA sequence: TGTGCCAGCAACTTGGGACCGATTTTGTCGAAGGGCTACGAGCAGTACTTC. Translated, it gives CASNLGPILSKGYEQYF.